The text below deals with one TCR beta chain. No antigen is known for it. The data derive from a study of T cell responses to AZD1222 COVID-19 vaccine. Whole-study findings and limits: Researchers took repertoire samples only after the peak T cell response had come.

Sequenced by immunoSEQ multiplex PCR; TCRdb stores in-frame clones only, minus some. The data hold around 120,000 clones, with around 84% observed a single time. The V end lost 8 bases, the J end lost 2 bases, and 13 bases lay between the germline ends. Germline V gene data show CDR1 as MNHNY and CDR2 as SVGAGI (reference sequence). The CDR3 contains 14 residues. The sample consisted of peripheral blood, taken 28 days after the second AZD1222 dose. The clonotype originates from an adult who received the AZD1222 COVID-19 vaccine. This chain connects TRBV6-6 to TRBJ1-5, with D possibly TRBD1 on 5 matching bases. CDR3 nucleotide sequence: TGTGCCAGCTGGCGGGGGGTGGGCAATCAGCCCCAGCATTTT. Translating gives CASWRGVGNQPQHF.